This T cell receptor (beta chain) appears in the sequencing data of a study of cytomegalovirus exposure and HLA in healthy donors. Points from the study as a whole: In all likelihood, a cluster of highly shared sequence variants was a sequencing artifact.

V was clipped by 5 bases and J by 2 bases; unmatched bases: 13. The germline V gene encodes CDR1 SGHAT and CDR2 FQNNGV. This CDR3 comprises 18 residues. Both 60 Vbeta primers and 13 Jbeta primers went into the PCR. The assay was immunoSEQ multiplex PCR, and TCRdb's table has in-frame clones only and misses some. The profile shows 110,000 or so clones, about 64% of them singletons. Of note for this clone: The antigen is unknown.

The clonotype originates from a man aged 18 to 29 in good health and CMV-seropositive. The sequenced sample consisted of PBMCs. The V call is TRBV11-2, the J call TRBJ2-2; 8 nucleotides align to TRBD1. CDR3 in DNA: TGTGCCAGCAGCCAAGAATACGACAGGGGAAGAAACACCGGGGAGCTGTTTTTT. This sequence encodes CASSQEYDRGRNTGELFF.